The clone carrying this T cell receptor beta chain was counted a single time. Trimming took 4 bases from V and 3 from J, leaving 18 bases between them. The CDR3 is 16 residues long. Germline assignment: CDR1 ENHRY and CDR2 SYGVKD. The source of the sample is a study of blood T cell repertoires in COVID-19. The table came from immunoSEQ multiplex PCR; TCRdb's copy has only in-frame clones and leaves some out. The repertoire holds 310,000 or so clones, with 87% as singletons. The sequence came from a woman between 50 and 59 years old who had recovered from COVID-19. The genes are TRBV10-3 and TRBJ1-1; possibly TRBD1 for D (6 bases). Specimen: peripheral blood. CDR3 residues: CAISGPRGSFDTEAFF. In DNA, the CDR3 is TGTGCCATCAGTGGCCCCAGGGGTAGTTTTGACACTGAAGCTTTCTTT.